These 28 T cell receptor beta chains were sequenced from one sample in a study of tumor-infiltrating lymphocytes in primary liver carcinoma. It was unsorted whole blood that yielded blood RNA, and germline DNA was also extracted. TCR beta cDNA was reverse-transcribed from roughly 520 ng of total RNA. The reaction used a constant-region primer and ProtoScript II reverse transcriptase. Slightly modified ARM-PCR with three nested multiplex PCR rounds yielded TCR beta libraries. Primers for the first two PCR rounds were TRBV1-TRBV30 forward primers and a C-beta reverse primer (10 cycles per round). TCRdb analysed the multiplex PCR reads with MiXCR anew, one entry per CDR3 protein. This table holds roughly 330,000 distinct CDR3 sequences, almost 65% found once. The sequencing input was peripheral blood. All receptors derive from a man aged 40-55 years with primary liver carcinoma and hepatitis B virus infection.

This clonotype was seen once. CDR3 sequence: CATSDQSGSSYNEQFF. The CDR3 DNA reads TGTGCCACCAGTGACCAAAGCGGGAGCTCCTACAATGAGCAGTTCTTC. The chain employs TRBV24-1 and TRBJ2-1; 8 bases line up with TRBD2. Germline assignment: CDR1 KGHDR and CDR2 SFDVKD. J lost 0 bases, V lost 4 bases, and 4 bases had no gene match. The CDR3 is made up of 16 amino acids.

With regard to this clonotype: Germline is not matched at one junction end, which may reflect a read error. The rearrangement links TRBV4-3 to TRBJ1-2, with D possibly being TRBD1 (5 bases). There are 13 residues in the CDR3. Germline loops: CDR1 LGHNA, CDR2 YSLEER. The CDR3 bases are TGCGTCAGCAGCCAAGAAGGGGCCGACGGCTACACCTTC. Translated, it gives CVSSQEGADGYTF.

This clonotype has a handful of counts. The V call is TRBV15, the J call TRBJ2-7; 7 nucleotides line up with TRBD2. Trimming took 9 bases from V and 5 from J; bases not matched to a gene: 16. The CDR3 extends over 15 amino acids. CDR1 is LNHNV and CDR2 is YYDKDF in the germline V gene (reference sequence). The CDR3 sequence is CATRDYRAGHNEQYF. The CDR3 DNA reads as TGTGCCACTCGGGACTACCGGGCAGGGCACAACGAGCAGTACTTC.

This clonotype came up many times. The rearrangement uses TRBV5-1 and TRBJ2-5, with 9 bases that match TRBD2. The V gene's germline CDR1 is SGHRS and CDR2 YFSETQ. The CDR3 is 15 amino acids. Germline trimming cut 1 base from V and 3 bases from J; bases unmatched to any gene: 4. The CDR3 reads CASSLMAGGEETQYF. CDR3 in DNA: TGCGCCAGCAGCTTGATGGCGGGAGGGGAAGAGACCCAGTACTTC.

The J gene is TRBJ2-3, the V gene TRBV5-6; weak D call: TRBD2 (6 bases). This CDR3 region has 16 residues. V dropped 6 bases and J dropped 2 bases, with 19 bases sitting between them. Germline V gene lookup returns CDR1 SGHDT and CDR2 YYEEEE. CDR3 DNA: TGTGCCAGCAACGCCCCGGGACTGCAGTTCACAGATACGCAGTATTTT. This translates into CASNAPGLQFTDTQYF.

Remarks on this clonotype: A much bigger clone sits one base away, suggesting this may be a read error. The chain combines TRBV30 with TRBJ1-5; TRBD1 is a possible D gene (5 bases). Germline loops: CDR1 GTSNPN, CDR2 SVGIG (reference sequence). The CDR3 covers 15 residues. The CDR3 coding sequence is TGTGTCTGGGGCAGAGGACTCACTAGCAATCAGCCCCAGCATTTT. Translation: CVWGRGLTSNQPQHF.

In regard to this clonotype: At one end the junction does not follow the germline gene, possibly because of a read error. The chain is built from TRBV11-2 and TRBJ2-7, with a tentative D call TRBD2 (6 bases). CDR3 size: 14 residues. CDR1 SGHAT and CDR2 FQNNGV come from the germline V gene. The CDR3 DNA reads TGTGCCAACAGCCCCCTTAGCGGCGGCTACGAGCAGTACTTC. It translates to CANSPLSGGYEQYF.

The chain employs TRBV6-6 and TRBJ2-7; the D gene is possibly TRBD2 (7 bases). CDR3 length: 13 residues. Germline V gene lookup returns CDR1 MNHNY and CDR2 SVGAGI (reference sequence). V lost 1 base, J lost 12 bases, and 16 bases lay in between. For the CDR3, the DNA is TGTGCCAGCAGTTACTTGGGGGGGGGGCGCGTGTACTTC. It specifies CASSYLGGGRVYF.

This clonotype has only one observation. The CDR3 bases are TGCGCCAGCAGCCGTATGGACAGGTCTCTCACAGATACGCAGTATTTT. It is translated as CASSRMDRSLTDTQYF. This chain connects TRBV4-1 to TRBJ2-3; TRBD1 agrees at 7 bases. Trimming at V came to 4 bases and at J to 2 bases, leaving 9 bases not matched to a gene. Germline CDR1 is MGHRA and CDR2 is YSYEKL. CDR3 size: 16 residues.

This clonotype was observed a handful of times. The chain couples TRBV30 to TRBJ2-1; 8 bases map to TRBD2. CDR3 length: 13 residues. V dropped 8 bases and J dropped 15; count of bases not matched to a gene: 18. Germline assignment: CDR1 GTSNPN and CDR2 SVGIG (reference sequence). The CDR3 protein is CAAQGTPGLASFF. The CDR3 coding sequence is TGTGCCGCCCAGGGGACCCCCGGACTAGCCTCGTTCTTC. Full variable domain (missing parts from reference TRBV30 and TRBJ2-1): SQTIHQWPATLVQPVGSPLSLECTVEGTSNPNLYWYRQAAGRGLQLLFYSVGIGQISSEVPQNLSASRPQDRQFILSSKKLLLSDSGFYLCAAQGTPGLASFFGPGTRLTVL.

As concerns this clonotype: An end of the junction differs from the germline gene, which may be a read error. The chain links TRBV11-1 to TRBJ2-3, with 12 bases aligning to TRBD1. Per the germline V gene, CDR1 is SGHAT and CDR2 is FQDESV (reference sequence). The CDR3 is 17 residues long. As DNA, the CDR3 is TGTGCCAGCACCTTAGAAGGTCTGGGACAGGGGGCAAATACGCAGTATTTT. This sequence encodes CASTLEGLGQGANTQYF.

The chain couples TRBV11-1 to TRBJ2-7; TRBD1 is a possible D gene (6 bases). Germline loops: CDR1 SGHAT, CDR2 FQDESV (reference sequence). The CDR3 runs to 14 residues. V was pared by 4 bases and J by 13 bases, with 23 bases between. CDR3 protein: CASSSSIGTWGQYF. The CDR3 nucleotides are TGTGCCAGCAGCTCTTCAATAGGCACCTGGGGGCAATACTTC.

V and J are TRBV11-1 and TRBJ2-3; D ambiguous. This CDR3 is built from 15 residues. Looked up from germline, CDR1 is SGHAT and CDR2 is FQDESV (reference sequence). Between the trimmed V and J ends, which lost 3 bases and 1 base, there was a span of 11 bases. CDR3 coding DNA: TGTGCCAGCAGCTTGGTTTCGAGCCGCACAGATACGCAGTATTTT. Protein: CASSLVSSRTDTQYF.

A word on this clonotype: One end of the junction does not line up with germline, which may come from a read error. The chain carries TRBV7-9 and TRBJ1-1; D not certain. This CDR3 has 14 amino acids. Germline CDR1 is SEHNR and CDR2 is FQNEAQ (reference sequence). The CDR3 DNA is TGTGCCAGCAGCTTAGATCTGGGGAACTCTGAAGCTCTCTTT. Encoded protein: CASSLDLGNSEALF.

This clonotype was counted many times. This chain uses TRBV5-1 with TRBJ2-3; TRBD1 agrees at 7 bases. Germline V gives CDR1 SGHRS, CDR2 YFSETQ. With 9 bases clipped from V and 2 bases from J, the junction kept 6 bases outside the gene matches. This CDR3 region has 13 residues. The CDR3 loop reads CATGTVSTDTQYF. CDR3 sequence (DNA): TGCGCCACTGGGACAGTATCCACAGATACGCAGTATTTT.

This clonotype was seen repeatedly, ten times or more. J is TRBJ1-6 and V is TRBV6-1; D call uncertain. The length of the CDR3 is 14 residues. The V gene lost 5 bases and the J gene lost 7 bases, with 12 bases spanning the gap. CDR1 MNHNS and CDR2 SASEGT come from the germline V gene. The CDR3 here is CASSKLVGNSPLHF. In nucleotides, the CDR3 is TGTGCCAGCAGTAAGCTTGTAGGGAATTCACCCCTCCACTTT.

The CDR3 nucleotides read TGTGCCAGCGGAAAACAGGGGGCGGTGGTAACAGATACGCAGTATTTT. Its protein is CASGKQGAVVTDTQYF. The genes are TRBV6-1 and TRBJ2-3; 9 nucleotides agree with TRBD1. With 8 bases clipped from V and 3 bases from J, the junction kept 12 bases outside the gene matches. This CDR3 comprises 16 residues. Looked up from germline, CDR1 is MNHNS and CDR2 is SASEGT.

The chain couples TRBV10-3 to TRBJ2-1; D uncertain. V was pared by 1 base and J by 8 bases, with 9 bases between. The CDR3 is 13 amino acids. Germline V gene sequence: CDR1 ENHRY, CDR2 SYGVKD. CDR3 DNA sequence: TGTGCCATCAGTGAGTATAAATGGGATGAGCAGTTCTTC. It yields the protein CAISEYKWDEQFF.

Comment on this clonotype: This may stem from a read error, because a much larger clone lies one nucleotide away. The chain carries TRBV6-5 and TRBJ2-7; D may be TRBD1 (6 bases). Trimming took off 2 bases at V and 4 bases at J, with 12 bases between the two ends. Per germline, CDR1 MNHEY and CDR2 SVGAGI. This CDR3 region has 14 residues. CDR3 in amino acids: CASSYQDREYEQYF. CDR3 coding DNA: TGTGCCAGCAGTTACCAGGACAGAGAGTACGAGCAGTACTTC.

Details on this clonotype: At one end the junction does not follow the germline gene, possibly because of a read error. The chain joins TRBV10-2 to TRBJ1-6, with D perhaps TRBD1 (6 bases). The CDR3 runs to 14 residues. CDR1 is WSHSY, CDR2 SAAADI, per germline. Written as DNA, the CDR3 is TGCGCCAGCACTGAGGGGGTGGGCAATTCACCCCTCCACTTT. Its translation is CASTEGVGNSPLHF.

Points on this clonotype: Mismatch with germline at one junction end may stem from a read error. The V call is TRBV4-2, the J call TRBJ2-3; 10 nucleotides align to TRBD2. Germline lookup yields CDR1 LGHNA and CDR2 YNFKEQ. This CDR3 spans 18 amino acids. CDR3 nucleotides: TGTGCCAGCAGCCAAGAAGGACTAGCGGAAGGTTCCACAGATACGCGGTATTTT. Amino acids: CASSQEGLAEGSTDTRYF.

The chain joins TRBV5-4 to TRBJ1-1, with D possibly being TRBD1 (5 bases). This CDR3 contains 15 residues. Trimming pared 4 bases from V and 4 bases from J, leaving 17 bases between. Germline loops: CDR1 SGHNT, CDR2 YYREEE (reference sequence). CDR3 sequence: CASSRGDGVGTEAFF. The CDR3 DNA is TGTGCCAGCAGCAGAGGGGACGGGGTCGGCACTGAAGCTTTCTTT.

The chain uses TRBV6-1 and TRBJ2-5, with D tentatively TRBD1 (6 bases). This CDR3 has 13 residues. From germline, CDR1 is MNHNS and CDR2 SASEGT. V was cut by 6 bases and J by 3 bases, with 11 bases left in between. The CDR3 region has the DNA TGTGCCAGCAGGAAGACAGGAGAAGAGACCCAGTACTTC. Translation: CASRKTGEETQYF.

Points on this clonotype: Lacking the conserved final phenylalanine or tryptophan, this CDR3 likely reflects a read error. The genes are TRBV4-1 and TRBJ2-1, with 13 bases aligning to TRBD2. The V gene end was trimmed by 1 base and the J gene end by 9 bases; junction bases not matched to a gene: 15. CDR1 is MGHRA and CDR2 is YSYEKL in the germline V gene. CDR3 length equals 19 residues. CDR3 sequence: CASSQAEGLAGVSRGEQFL. CDR3 coding DNA: TGCGCCAGCAGCCAAGCTGAAGGACTAGCGGGAGTGTCCCGCGGTGAGCAGTTCTTA.

The chain joins TRBV11-2 to TRBJ2-7, with TRBD1 identical over 9 bases. The V and J ends lost 1 base and 13 bases, in that order; junction bases with no gene match: 14. CDR3 length: 15 residues. Germline V gene lookup returns CDR1 SGHAT and CDR2 FQNNGV. The DNA of the CDR3 is TGTGCCAGCAGCTTAGTCACAGGGGGCTACTACGATCACTACTTC. Amino acid sequence: CASSLVTGGYYDHYF.

The CDR3, as DNA: TGTGCCAGCAGCCCCCAGGTCATCGGGGAGCTGTTTTTT. This gives the protein CASSPQVIGELFF. V gene TRBV7-3 combines with J gene TRBJ2-2; no clear D. V lost 5 bases and J lost 7, with 11 bases in between. Germline loops: CDR1 SGHTA, CDR2 FQGTGA. This CDR3 region has 13 residues.

This clonotype has more than one count but fewer than ten. The CDR3 protein is CASSFIPGGLNTEAFF. The CDR3 DNA reads TGTGCCAGCAGTTTTATTCCCGGGGGTTTGAACACTGAAGCTTTCTTT. The rearrangement links TRBV12-3 or TRBV12-4 to TRBJ1-1; the D gene is possibly TRBD1 (5 bases). CDR3 size: 16 residues. Trimming pared 3 bases from V and 0 bases from J, leaving 14 bases between.

Notes on this clonotype: A single base separates this from a much larger clone, so it may be a read error. This chain joins TRBV5-5 and TRBJ1-1, with TRBD1 matching 9 bases. The germline V gene encodes CDR1 SGHKS and CDR2 YYEKEE (reference sequence). The CDR3 has 15 residues. CDR3 loop: CAISKTGDRDTEAFF. The DNA of the CDR3 is TGTGCCATCAGCAAAACGGGGGACAGGGACACTGAAGCTTTCTTT.